A single TCR beta chain is shown here with its context. Its specific antigen is unknown. No much larger clone exists at a distance of one base, and base qualities are not known. The germline V gene specifies SGHRS as CDR1 and YFSETQ as CDR2. V loses 1 base of germline sequence and J loses 2 bases, and the interval between the two ends is 12 bases. Its CDR3 holds 15 amino acids, cysteine through phenylalanine. The retained sequence is limited to the CDR3, 45 bases, with the frame set at the first base. Libraries were built with 5' RACE. The sequencer was a NextSeq 500. The TCR library protocol attached unique molecular identifiers to individual cDNA molecules to correct for sequencing error and PCR bias. Both TCR alpha and beta chains were sequenced, and tight co-correlation was observed between alpha and beta sequence abundances in each sample. In the source study's methods: Decombinator V4 was used to annotate TCR sequences for V gene, J gene and CDR3. Expanded TCRs were defined as changing significantly between any two time points under a Poisson model with p below 0.0001. TCR abundances were normalised to the total number of TCRs sequenced per sample and were expressed as counts per million. MAIT TCRs were defined by TRAV1-2 paired with TRAJ12, TRAJ20 or TRAJ33, and iNKT TCRs by TRAV10 paired with TRAJ18. A search of VDJdb, accessed on 1 November 2021, was run for TCRs annotated to CMV, EBV and SARS-CoV-2, with TCRs annotated for multiple antigens excluded. TCRdb's own reprocessing of the public reads used fastp at Q25 and MiXCR and kept productive beta chains. Every distinct CDR3 protein forms one entry, paired with its most common genes and DNA. The V and J calls were not made by the authors but by TCRdb's processing. Counted in this sample were approximately 66,000 distinct CDR3 sequences; more than 10% of them appeared once. The ten largest clones capture roughly 1.1% of the sample.

The study was a case-control design nested within a healthcare worker cohort in London, UK, with weekly nasopharyngeal swab PCR tests and blood sampling. Healthcare workers were recruited between 23 and 31 March 2020, during the week of the UK lockdown, and were followed weekly for up to roughly 16 weeks. These data originate in a study of early T cells in non-severe SARS-CoV-2 infection (dated by TCRdb to about 2021). Background for the entire study: Because TCR sequencing was done on bulk RNA from unsorted whole blood, the alpha and beta chains could not be paired.

Results and caveats for the whole study, not just this receptor: VDJdb matching was skewed toward anti-spike CD8 responses and likely underestimated virus-specific expansions by missing private and CD4 specificities.

The starting material was whole blood, obtained at baseline. The sequence was obtained from an adult who was a healthcare worker with PCR-confirmed SARS-CoV-2 infection or an uninfected control (not recorded which). The donor label of this sample is uncertain. In this chain, TRBV5-1 is recombined with TRBJ2-5; TRBD2 is a possible D gene, resting on 6 matching bases. The CDR3 here reads CASSLRGTQQETQYF. DNA sequence: TGCGCCAGCAGCTTGCGGGGGACCCAACAAGAGACCCAGTACTTC.